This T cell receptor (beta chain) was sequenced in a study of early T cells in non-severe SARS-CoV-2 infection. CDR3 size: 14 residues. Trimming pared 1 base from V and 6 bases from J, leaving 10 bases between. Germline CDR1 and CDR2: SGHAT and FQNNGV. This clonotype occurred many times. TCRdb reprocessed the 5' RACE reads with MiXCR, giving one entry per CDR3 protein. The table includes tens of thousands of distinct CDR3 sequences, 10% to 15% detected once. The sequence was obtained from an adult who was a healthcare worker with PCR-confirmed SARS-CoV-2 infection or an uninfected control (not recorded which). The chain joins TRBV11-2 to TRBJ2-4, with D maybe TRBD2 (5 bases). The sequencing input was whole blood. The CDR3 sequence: CASSLAGRANIQYF. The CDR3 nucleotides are TGTGCCAGCAGCTTAGCGGGAAGAGCAAACATTCAGTACTTC.